The 11 T cell receptor beta chains below come from one sample, sequenced in a study of T cell responses to AZD1222 COVID-19 vaccine. The protocol was immunoSEQ multiplex PCR, while the TCRdb copy is restricted to in-frame clones and leaves out a portion. The sample has approximately 90,000 clones; about 88% are singletons. This specimen was peripheral blood, taken on day 0 of AZD1222 vaccination. These receptor sequences come from an adult in good health.

The chain employs TRBV3-1 (or the pseudogene TRBV3-2) and TRBJ2-1; unclear D gene. V dropped 2 bases and J dropped 10 bases, with 15 bases sitting between them. CDR3 size: 14 residues. From germline, CDR1 is LGHDT and CDR2 YNNKEL (reference sequence). CDR3 sequence (DNA): TGTGCCAGCAGCCAAAGACTCCGAGTGGGAGAGCAGTTCTTC. Translation: CASSQRLRVGEQFF.

This clone was detected only a few times. The chain uses TRBV7-9 and TRBJ2-2; D unclear. Trimming left V 3 bases short and J 7 bases short, with 9 bases between. CDR1 and CDR2 (germline): SEHNR, FQNEAQ (reference sequence). The CDR3 has 13 amino acids. CDR3 in amino acids: CASSFVEGGELFF. The CDR3 nucleotides are TGTGCCAGCAGCTTTGTGGAAGGCGGGGAGCTGTTTTTT.

This clone has just a few counts. J is TRBJ2-2 and V is TRBV19; D is undetermined. Germline CDR1 reads LNHDA; CDR2 reads SQIVND (reference sequence). The germline V and J ends were trimmed by 6 bases and 4 bases, with 18 bases remaining between them. The CDR3 has 16 amino acids. The CDR3 sequence is CASSARVPKTTGELFF. DNA of the CDR3: TGTGCCAGTAGCGCCCGGGTCCCAAAGACCACCGGGGAGCTGTTTTTT.

V usage is TRBV3-1 (or the pseudogene TRBV3-2) and J usage is TRBJ1-6, with 7 bases matching TRBD1. There are 18 residues in the CDR3. The V gene's germline CDR1 is LGHDT and CDR2 YNNKEL (reference sequence). V was pared by 1 base and J by 0 bases, with 6 bases of the junction left unmatched. The CDR3 spells CASSQAMTGSSYNSPLHF. The CDR3 bases are TGTGCCAGCAGCCAAGCTATGACAGGGAGCTCCTATAATTCACCCCTCCACTTT.

This chain's CDR3 is CASTWGSYTEAFF. CDR3 DNA sequence: TGTGCCAGCACCTGGGGCTCCTACACTGAAGCTTTCTTT. V gene TRBV12-3 or TRBV12-4 combines with J gene TRBJ1-1, with D maybe TRBD1 (5 bases). Between the trimmed V and J ends, which lost 7 bases and 3 bases, there was a span of 12 bases. The CDR3 sequence is 13 residues long.

The chain combines TRBV19 with TRBJ2-5; D assignment may be TRBD1 or TRBD2 (5 bases each). Germline V CDR1 and CDR2: LNHDA, SQIVND (reference sequence). The CDR3 totals 14 residues. V was clipped by 10 bases and J by 5 bases, with 20 bases between them. CDR3 coding DNA: TGTGCCACCAGTGGGGGACGGATAGGCGAGACCCAGTACTTC. Residues: CATSGGRIGETQYF.

The rearrangement links TRBV19 to TRBJ1-2; D is perhaps TRBD1 (6 bases). CDR1 and CDR2 from the germline V gene are LNHDA and SQIVND (reference sequence). With 7 bases removed from V and 0 bases from J, the gap between germline ends came to 15 bases. CDR3 length: 15 amino acids. CDR3: CASKLEGGANYGYTF. The CDR3 DNA follows: TGTGCCAGTAAATTAGAGGGGGGAGCTAACTATGGCTACACCTTC.

The J gene is TRBJ1-2, the V gene TRBV5-1, with D tentatively TRBD1 (6 bases). The CDR3 extends over 14 amino acids. Germline assignment: CDR1 SGHRS and CDR2 YFSETQ. V was trimmed by 4 bases and J by 8 bases, leaving 18 bases between them. The CDR3 DNA follows: TGCGCCAGCAGCCCAACAGGGACCCCAGGAGGCTACACCTTC. The encoded protein is CASSPTGTPGGYTF.

V usage is TRBV15 and J usage is TRBJ1-1; D may be TRBD1 (5 bases). CDR3 length equals 17 residues. Germline lookup yields CDR1 LNHNV and CDR2 YYDKDF (reference sequence). Trimming took 0 bases from V and 3 from J, leaving 17 bases between them. CDR3 in DNA: TGTGCCACCAGCAGAGAAGAGAGGGCAGGGACGGACACTGAAGCTTTCTTT. It codes for CATSREERAGTDTEAFF.

V is TRBV30 and J is TRBJ2-1, with 9 bases matching TRBD2. J was trimmed by 0 bases and V by 0 bases; bases with no gene match: 3. CDR1 is GTSNPN, CDR2 SVGIG, per germline (reference sequence). The CDR3 sequence is 16 residues long. The CDR3 DNA reads as TGTGCCTGGAGTGTACTAGCGGGTGTCTCCTACAATGAGCAGTTCTTC. It translates to CAWSVLAGVSYNEQFF.

This clone was detected a few times. CDR3 nucleotides: TGTGCCAGCAGTTTAGGTCATGGACTCTCTGGAAACACCATATATTTT. Translation gives CASSLGHGLSGNTIYF. The genes are TRBV28 and TRBJ1-3; D is ambiguous. Per germline, CDR1 MDHEN and CDR2 SYDVKM. The V gene lost 2 bases and the J gene lost 0 bases, with 11 bases spanning the gap. This CDR3 contains 16 residues.